This section outlines one T cell receptor (beta chain) sequence together with its context. Unmatched junction bases numbered 4, after V lost 8 bases and J lost 4 bases. This CDR3 has 12 amino acids. CDR1 MDHEN and CDR2 SYDVKM come from the germline V gene. The data originate from a study of blood T cell repertoires in COVID-19. Study-level information: Whether acute or convalescent, the COVID-19 samples came from the United States, Italy and Spain. In each case, the material was cDNA or gDNA derived from T cells, B-cell-depleted T cells, or PBMCs.

Seattle's enrolled individuals joined amid active infection and were then monitored longitudinally. As processed by the authors: Amplification from reference gene primers served as the basis for estimated nucleated cell counts. Sequencing was performed with immunoSEQ multiplex PCR; in TCRdb, only in-frame clones are kept and a portion is missing. V and J calls and clone size are copied from that table; D and trimming were computed from the DNA. Of more than 45,000 clones in the sample, approximately 90% were seen once. The TCR was taken from a woman between 55 and 75 years old with COVID-19, enrolled during active disease. Specimen: peripheral blood. The chain carries TRBV28 and TRBJ1-2; 7 bases line up with TRBD1. For the CDR3, the DNA is TGTGCCAGCCGAGGGACAGCCTATGGCTACACCTTC. As protein: CASRGTAYGYTF.